Presented here are 15 T cell receptor beta chains from one specimen sequenced in a study of cytomegalovirus exposure and HLA in healthy donors. Primers: 60 Vbeta forward and 13 Jbeta reverse. Sequencing used immunoSEQ multiplex PCR; TCRdb keeps in-frame clones, though not all of them. In the table there are fewer than 200,000 clones, approximately 71% of which are singletons. Sequencing used PBMCs. These TCRs come from a girl between 5 and 17 years old in good health and CMV-seronegative.

This chain links TRBV5-4 with TRBJ1-1; no clear D gene. Trimming cost V 2 bases and J 0 bases, with 8 bases left between them. Looked up from germline, CDR1 is SGHNT and CDR2 is YYREEE (reference sequence). The CDR3 totals 14 residues. CDR3 sequence: CASSFYSLNTEAFF. For the CDR3, the DNA is TGTGCCAGCAGCTTTTACAGCTTGAACACTGAAGCTTTCTTT.

CDR3 coding DNA: TGTGCCAGCAAACGGTCGAGCTCCTATAATTCACCCCTCCACTTT. The encoded protein is CASKRSSSYNSPLHF. The chain recombines TRBV25-1 with TRBJ1-6; D is unresolved. V was cut by 7 bases and J by 0 bases, with 10 bases left in between. The CDR3 spans 15 residues. Germline V lookup: CDR1 MGHDK, CDR2 SYGVNS.

Concerning this clone itself: Distinct nucleotide sequences in the sample also encode this CDR3. CDR3 sequence: CASSVETGANVLTF. The DNA for the CDR3 is TGTGCCAGCAGTGTGGAGACTGGGGCCAACGTCCTGACTTTC. V and J are TRBV6-1 and TRBJ2-6; no reliable D call. CDR1 is MNHNS, CDR2 SASEGT, per germline. The CDR3 spans 14 residues. The V and J ends lost 4 bases and 2 bases respectively, with 6 bases between them.

The genes are TRBV18 and TRBJ2-2; TRBD1 aligns across 9 bases. The length of the CDR3 is 15 residues. Germline-derived CDR1 and CDR2 are KGHSH and LQKENI. V shed 5 bases, J shed 5 bases, and the junction held 6 bases outside the gene matches. CDR3 sequence reads: CASSKPTGGTGELFF. As DNA, the CDR3 is TGTGCCAGCTCAAAACCGACAGGGGGGACCGGGGAGCTGTTTTTT.

This rearrangement joins TRBV7-2 to TRBJ2-5, with 9 bases aligning to TRBD1. The trim removed 4 bases at V and 5 bases at J, leaving 8 bases unmatched. Germline assignment: CDR1 SGHTA and CDR2 FQGNSA. This CDR3 region has 15 residues. The CDR3 DNA sequence: TGTGCCAGCAGCTCACAGGGGGCGCTCAGGGAGACCCAGTACTTC. Translated, it gives CASSSQGALRETQYF.

This chain joins TRBV2 and TRBJ2-7; 10 positions match TRBD2. CDR3 size: 15 residues. Germline V gives CDR1 SNHLY, CDR2 FYNNEI. J gave up 6 bases and V 2 bases, and 7 bases lay outside the gene matches. Written as DNA, the CDR3 is TGTGCCAGCAGTGAAACTAGCGGGGCCCTGGGCGAGCAGTACTTC. This codes for CASSETSGALGEQYF.

This sequence joins TRBV7-9 and TRBJ2-1, with 9 bases lining up with TRBD2. This CDR3 has 16 residues. V shed 3 bases, J shed 2 bases, and the junction held 5 bases outside the gene matches. CDR1 and CDR2 (germline): SEHNR, FQNEAQ (reference sequence). DNA for the CDR3: TGTGCCAGCAGCTTTGTGACTAGCGGAACCTACAATGAGCAGTTCTTC. Protein: CASSFVTSGTYNEQFF.

This clone showed up just once. The chain recombines TRBV7-3 with TRBJ2-1; TRBD2 agrees at 10 bases. J was trimmed by 7 bases and V by 0 bases; bases with no gene match: 12. Looked up from germline, CDR1 is SGHTA and CDR2 is FQGTGA. There are 18 residues in the CDR3. CDR3 sequence (DNA): TGTGCCAGCAGCTTAACGTCGGGAGCGGGGGGGCCTTTAAATGAGCAGTTCTTC. It specifies CASSLTSGAGGPLNEQFF.

This chain uses TRBV7-8 with TRBJ1-1; 7 bases match TRBD1. Trimming cost V 3 bases and J 2 bases; bases outside gene matches: 21. The germline V gene has CDR1 SGHVS and CDR2 FQNEAQ. The length of the CDR3 is 20 residues. CDR3 bases: TGTGCCAGCAGCTTTAGCGGGGTTGTGCAGGGGGGATTTTTTAACACTGAAGCTTTCTTT. It yields the protein CASSFSGVVQGGFFNTEAFF. Full variable domain (outside the CDR3, taken from reference TRBV7-8 and TRBJ1-1): GAGVSQSPRYKVAKRGQDVALRCDPISGHVSLFWYQQALGQGPEFLTYFQNEAQLDKSGLPSDRFFAERPEGSVSTLKIQRTQQEDSAVYLCASSFSGVVQGGFFNTEAFFGQGTRLTVV.

J is TRBJ1-1 and V is TRBV5-1; a possible D gene is TRBD1 (6 bases). The CDR3 is 14 amino acids. The V end lost 4 bases, the J end lost 4 bases, and 14 bases lay between the germline ends. The germline V gene encodes CDR1 SGHRS and CDR2 YFSETQ. CDR3 DNA: TGCGCCAGCAGCCGAGGACAACAGGGCACTGAAGCTTTCTTT. Its translation is CASSRGQQGTEAFF. Full variable domain (missing parts from reference TRBV5-1 and TRBJ1-1): KAGVTQTPRYLIKTRGQQVTLSCSPISGHRSVSWYQQTPGQGLQFLFEYFSETQRNKGNFPGRFSGRQFSNSRSEMNVSTLELGDSALYLCASSRGQQGTEAFFGQGTRLTVV.

The J gene is TRBJ2-7, the V gene TRBV6-1, with a weak D call TRBD1 (6 bases). Germline V gives CDR1 MNHNS, CDR2 SASEGT. V was trimmed by 7 bases and J by 2 bases, leaving 15 bases between them. The CDR3 runs to 14 residues. Written as DNA, the CDR3 is TGTGCCAGCACGCGTGGACACAGGGCCTACGAGCAGTACTTC. Translated, it gives CASTRGHRAYEQYF.

The chain combines TRBV2 with TRBJ1-1, with 10 bases that match TRBD1. The J segment lost 2 bases and the V segment lost 7 bases, leaving 4 bases of the junction unmatched. The germline V gene encodes CDR1 SNHLY and CDR2 FYNNEI. This CDR3 spans 14 amino acids. CDR3 sequence: CASTATGGNTEAFF. CDR3 sequence (DNA): TGTGCCAGCACGGCGACAGGGGGCAACACTGAAGCTTTCTTT.

This clone was counted only a few times. V usage is TRBV2 and J usage is TRBJ2-1; D is unclear. CDR1 and CDR2 (germline): SNHLY, FYNNEI. V lost 3 bases, J lost 9 bases, and 6 bases lay in between. This CDR3 is built from 11 residues. CDR3 region: CASSERSEQFF. In DNA, the CDR3 is TGTGCCAGCAGTGAGAGAAGTGAGCAGTTCTTC.

This clone was observed a few times. This chain joins TRBV5-1 and TRBJ2-7; no firm D call. This CDR3 contains 13 residues. V lost 0 bases, J lost 6 bases, and 10 bases lay in between. The germline CDR1 and CDR2 sequences are SGHRS and YFSETQ. DNA of the CDR3: TGCGCCAGCAGCTTGGCCCTAACCCCCGAGCAGTACTTC. Residues: CASSLALTPEQYF.

The chain couples TRBV7-9 to TRBJ2-3; D is ambiguous. V was pared by 2 bases and J by 1 base, with 10 bases between. Germline V lookup: CDR1 SEHNR, CDR2 FQNEAQ (reference sequence). The CDR3 is made up of 15 amino acids. Written as DNA, the CDR3 is TGTGCCAGCAGCTTACGGCAGGTCGGCACAGATACGCAGTATTTT. Encoded protein: CASSLRQVGTDTQYF.